The entry that follows covers one T cell receptor beta chain sequence. This record belongs to a study of blood T cell repertoires in COVID-19. Whole-study context: COVID-19 samples from acute and convalescent phases originated in the United States, Italy and Spain. T cells, B-cell-depleted T cells, or PBMCs provided the cDNA or gDNA that served as material.

The CDR3 covers 13 residues. Germline CDR1 reads PRHDT; CDR2 reads FYEKMQ (reference sequence). The trim removed 5 bases at V and 9 bases at J, leaving 8 bases unmatched. In the original analysis: Estimation of nucleated cell counts relied on the amplification of reference gene primers. The repertoire was sequenced with immunoSEQ multiplex PCR; TCRdb's copy has only in-frame clones and lacks some. V and J calls and clone size are copied from that table; D and trimming were computed from the DNA. The sample shows around 47,000 clones, around 90% of them seen only once. The sample taken for sequencing was peripheral blood. The rearrangement links TRBV13 to TRBJ1-2; 8 bases map to TRBD1. The clonotype originates from an elderly woman in a cohort sampled during active or convalescent COVID-19. CDR3 nucleotides: TGTGCCAGCAGCCCATACAGGGGGGCCCGCTACACCTTC. Translating it yields CASSPYRGARYTF. Filled out from reference TRBV13 and TRBJ1-2, the complete variable domain reads AAGVIQSPRHLIKEKRETATLKCYPIPRHDTVYWYQQGPGQDPQFLISFYEKMQSDKGSIPDRFSAQQFSDYHSELNMSSLELGDSALYFCASSPYRGARYTFGSGTRLTVV.